These T cell receptor beta chains were read from a single sample in a study of response to subunit inactivated influenza vaccine. From the RT-PCR reads, TCRdb called clonotypes with MiXCR, one entry per CDR3 protein. The data contain 430,000 or so distinct CDR3 sequences, approximately 9.9% of them singletons. The source was PBMCs from blood, collected roughly 45 days after vaccination. Receptor source: a man between 50 and 59 years old who received an inactivated influenza vaccine. CDR3s include the opening cysteine and the closing phenylalanine or tryptophan. A D gene is named only where the DNA matches it firmly. Not all rows give a size; the values are once, few, many and, for expanded clones, a class.

>many|NA|TRBJ2-7|TRBV5-8
TGTGCCAGCAGCTTGGCGGGCGGCCATGAAGGCTACGAGCAGTACTTC
CASSLAGGHEGYEQYF
>many|TRBD1|TRBJ1-2|TRBV29-1
TGCAGCGTTGAATCGGTCCTGAGGTATAATCAGGGGGCGCGTTGCTACACCTTC
CSVESVLRYNQGARCYTF
>NA|NA|TRBJ2-1|TRBV28
TGTGCCAGCAGCTGGGGGTACGCGGGCTCGGGGAATGAGCAGTTCTTC
CASSWGYAGSGNEQFF
>many|NA|TRBJ1-4|TRBV12-3/TRBV12-4
TGTGCCAGCAGTCGGGGGCGAGGTGGAGAAGAAAAACTGTTTTTT
CASSRGRGGEEKLFF
>few|TRBD2|TRBJ2-3|TRBV30
TGTGCCTGGAGCACGAAGAGACTAGCGGGGCAAAGCACAGATACGCAGTATTTT
CAWSTKRLAGQSTDTQYF
>few|TRBD2|TRBJ2-2|TRBV12-3/TRBV12-4
TGTGCCAGCAGTTTTGTCGGGGGGGCTGGGGAGCTGTTTTTT
CASSFVGGAGELFF
>NA|NA|TRBJ2-1|TRBV4-3
TGCGCCAGCAGCCAAGCATTAACTAGACCTTACAATGAGCAGTTCTTC
CASSQALTRPYNEQFF
>few|NA|TRBJ1-1|TRBV18
TGTGCCAGCTCCTCCGCGGAGGGGACTGAAGCTTTCTTT
CASSSAEGTEAFF
>few|NA|TRBJ2-5|TRBV5-1
TGCGCCAGCAGCTTCACAGGGCCGGGGGAGACCCAGTACTTC
CASSFTGPGETQYF
>NA|TRBD1|TRBJ2-4|TRBV7-8
TGTGCCAGCAGCTTAGCGCGTGTAACAACAGGGGGAAGGAAGGACATTCAGTACTTC
CASSLARVTTGGRKDIQYF
>NA|NA|TRBJ2-7|TRBV28
TGTGCCAGCACCCTCGACCCCAGGGTCGGCTCCTACGAGCAGTACTTC
CASTLDPRVGSYEQYF